This record covers a single TCR beta chain. The data originate from a study of blood T cell repertoires in COVID-19. At the level of the study: Sources were T cells, B-cell-depleted T cells, or PBMCs; the material itself was cDNA or gDNA.

Generated by immunoSEQ multiplex PCR, the TCRdb table keeps only in-frame clones and is missing some. The top ten clones hold 1.5% to 1.7% of a sample with 410,000 or so clones, about nine tenths of them seen once. The TCR sequence derives from a woman between 40 and 55 years old with COVID-19, enrolled during active disease. The sequenced sample was peripheral blood.

The CDR3 DNA reads as TGTGCCAGCAGCCCGACAGGGAACACCGGGGAGCTGTTTTTT. This gives the protein CASSPTGNTGELFF. The chain is built from TRBV13 and TRBJ2-2, with D maybe TRBD1 (6 bases). Germline CDR1 reads PRHDT; CDR2 reads FYEKMQ (reference sequence). The length of the CDR3 is 14 residues. The ends were cut back, 5 bases at V and 1 base at J, with 8 bases in the middle.